This T cell receptor (beta chain) appears in the sequencing data of a study of shared clonotypes between healthy human individuals. General study findings and limits: Against clonotypes common to all four donors, non-shared ones had lower generation probabilities. Donor clonotype sharing was expected to depend on sequencing depth.

As to this clone: The antigen is undetermined.

Between the trimmed V and J ends, which lost 11 bases and 7 bases, there was a span of 14 bases. The CDR3 spans 11 residues. Looked up from germline, CDR1 is MNHEY and CDR2 is SVGAGI. Deep was the level at which the assay was run. TCRdb's table, derived via immunoSEQ multiplex PCR, lists solely in-frame clones and lacks some. This table holds some 700,000 clones, about nine tenths found once. The rearrangement joins TRBV6-5 to TRBJ1-2; D possibly corresponds to TRBD1 (6 bases). Specimen: memory CD8+ T cells from PBMCs. Described subset: CD45RO+ cells pooled with CCR7-negative TemRA cells. This TCR was sampled from a man aged 18 to 30 in good health. Some clones in this sample may be carry-over from other donors' samples. The chain's CDR3 is CAVWGGPGYTF. The CDR3 coding sequence is TGTGCCGTTTGGGGGGGCCCTGGCTACACCTTC.